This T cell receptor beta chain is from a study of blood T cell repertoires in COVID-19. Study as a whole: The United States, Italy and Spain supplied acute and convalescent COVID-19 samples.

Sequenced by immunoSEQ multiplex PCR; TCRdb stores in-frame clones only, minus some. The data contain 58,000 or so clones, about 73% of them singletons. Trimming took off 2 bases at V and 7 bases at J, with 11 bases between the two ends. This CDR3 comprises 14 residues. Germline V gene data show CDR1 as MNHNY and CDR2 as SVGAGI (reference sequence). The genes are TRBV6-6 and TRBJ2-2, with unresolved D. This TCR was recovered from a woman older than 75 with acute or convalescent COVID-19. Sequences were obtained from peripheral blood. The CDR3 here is CASSYGSAGGELFF. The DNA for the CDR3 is TGTGCCAGCAGTTACGGAAGCGCCGGCGGGGAGCTGTTTTTT.